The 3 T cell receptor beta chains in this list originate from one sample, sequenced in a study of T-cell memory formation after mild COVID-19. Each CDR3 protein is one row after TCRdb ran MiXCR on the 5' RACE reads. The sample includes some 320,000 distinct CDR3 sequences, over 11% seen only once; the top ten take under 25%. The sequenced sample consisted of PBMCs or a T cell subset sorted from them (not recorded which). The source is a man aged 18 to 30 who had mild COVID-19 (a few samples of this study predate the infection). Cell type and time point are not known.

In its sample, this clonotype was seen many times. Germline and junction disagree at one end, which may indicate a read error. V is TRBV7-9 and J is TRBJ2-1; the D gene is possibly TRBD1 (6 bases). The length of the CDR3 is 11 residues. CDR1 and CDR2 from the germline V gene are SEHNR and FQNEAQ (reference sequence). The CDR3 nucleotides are TGTGCCAGCAGCTCCGACAGGCCATCAGGCTTC. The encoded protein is CASSSDRPSGF.

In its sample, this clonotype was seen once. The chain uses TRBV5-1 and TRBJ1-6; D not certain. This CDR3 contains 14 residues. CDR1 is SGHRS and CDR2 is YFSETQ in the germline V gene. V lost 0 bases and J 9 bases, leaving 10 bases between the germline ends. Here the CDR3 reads CASSLVARGSPLHF. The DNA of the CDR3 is TGCGCCAGCAGCTTGGTAGCCCGCGGTTCACCCCTCCACTTT.

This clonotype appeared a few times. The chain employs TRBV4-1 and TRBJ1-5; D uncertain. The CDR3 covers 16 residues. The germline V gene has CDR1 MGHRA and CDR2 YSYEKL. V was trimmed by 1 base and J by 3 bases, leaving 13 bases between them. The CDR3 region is CASSQASGISNQPQHF. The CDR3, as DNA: TGCGCCAGCAGCCAAGCCTCAGGAATATCCAATCAGCCCCAGCATTTT.